This T cell receptor beta chain was captured by sequencing in a study of cytomegalovirus exposure and HLA in healthy donors. The CDR3 has 16 amino acids. CDR1 is SGHTA, CDR2 FQGNSA, per germline. V gave up 1 base and J gave up 2 bases, with 14 bases separating them. Primers for the PCR totalled 60 Vbeta and 13 Jbeta. Only in-frame clones appear in the TCRdb table, and some are missing; sequencing was by immunoSEQ multiplex PCR. Of under 150,000 clones in the sample, over 75% were seen once. The V gene is TRBV7-2, the J gene TRBJ1-1; D is perhaps TRBD1 (5 bases). This receptor was taken from a boy aged 10-17 years in good health and CMV-seronegative. Sequenced sample: PBMCs. In nucleotides, the CDR3 is TGTGCCAGCAGCTTAGAAGCCGGGGGATTCAACACTGAAGCTTTCTTT. It encodes CASSLEAGGFNTEAFF.